This TCR beta chain was recovered during a study of CD4 T cells in relation to SARS-CoV-2 and coronaviruses. Study context: After roughly 11 days of antigen culture, PBMC TCR beta CDR3s were sequenced. General study points: This crossreactivity analysis covered spike protein alone, no other viral proteins.

Worth noting for this clone: Its antigen is as yet unknown.

V lost 6 bases and J lost 0, with 10 bases in between. Germline loops: CDR1 SGHRS, CDR2 YFSETQ. This CDR3 has 15 amino acids. Naive and memory CD4+ T cells were cultured with CEF, then survey-sequenced. TCRdb's table, derived via immunoSEQ multiplex PCR, lists solely in-frame clones and lacks some. The sample contains about 36,000 clones, 77% of which appear only once. For roughly ten days, roughly 100,000 sorted CD4+ cells grew with T cell-depleted PBMCs and CEF. The rearrangement links TRBV5-1 to TRBJ2-6; a possible D gene is TRBD1 (5 bases). Sequencing was carried out using memory CD4+ T cells from PBMCs, cultured in vitro. The source is an adult with COVID-19. CDR3 sequence reads: CASNPTVSGANVLTF. The CDR3 DNA reads as TGCGCCAGCAACCCGACAGTCTCTGGGGCCAACGTCCTGACTTTC.